Following are 31 T cell receptor beta chains from one sample sequenced in a study of PD-1 blockade in classical Hodgkin lymphoma. Each patient relapsed following autologous stem cell transplantation, and prior brentuximab vedotin exposure differed. Sequencing used immunoSEQ multiplex PCR; TCRdb keeps in-frame clones, though not all of them. The sample holds about 27,000 clones; nearly 80% are singletons and the top ten take around 32%. The source material was peripheral blood mononuclear cells (PBMCs), sampled before the second cycle of nivolumab. Receptors were obtained from a human donor with classical Hodgkin lymphoma.

Only a few counts were recorded for this clone. The chain is built from TRBV28 and TRBJ1-1; D unresolved. Germline CDR1 and CDR2: MDHEN and SYDVKM. The CDR3 is 14 residues long. Trimming took 2 bases from V and 1 from J, leaving 8 bases between them. CDR3 in amino acids: CASSLARWNTEAFF. CDR3 DNA sequence: TGTGCCAGCAGTTTAGCACGGTGGAACACTGAAGCTTTCTTT.

V is TRBV30 and J is TRBJ1-3; 7 positions agree with TRBD1. The ends lost 4 bases at V and 1 base at J; junction bases unmatched: 1. Per germline, CDR1 GTSNPN and CDR2 SVGIG (reference sequence). The CDR3 runs to 13 residues. The CDR3 here is CAWTDRSGNTIYF. Written as DNA, the CDR3 is TGTGCCTGGACGGACAGGTCTGGAAACACCATATATTTT.

The chain has TRBV5-1 and TRBJ2-1, with 7 bases fitting TRBD1. The CDR3 runs 14 residues. V trimming: 4 bases; J trimming: 3 bases; junction bases outside the gene matches: 4. In germline, CDR1 is SGHRS, CDR2 YFSETQ. The CDR3 bases are TGCGCCAGCAGCCCGGGACAGAACTACAATGAGCAGTTCTTC. Translated, it gives CASSPGQNYNEQFF.

The chain carries TRBV10-3 and TRBJ1-5; the D gene is possibly TRBD1 (6 bases). The CDR3 runs to 13 residues. Trimming removed 8 bases at V and 6 bases at J, with 14 bases between. Germline loops: CDR1 ENHRY, CDR2 SYGVKD. Here the CDR3 DNA reads TGTGCCATCGCTAGGGGGGAAATTCAGCCCCAGCATTTT. Amino acid sequence: CAIARGEIQPQHF.

This clone was observed a few times. J is TRBJ1-1 and V is TRBV7-9; D is perhaps TRBD1 (6 bases). CDR3 length equals 13 residues. V was trimmed by 4 bases and J by 4 bases, leaving 10 bases between them. Germline V gene lookup returns CDR1 SEHNR and CDR2 FQNEAQ (reference sequence). The CDR3 reads CASSSTGFTEAFF. CDR3 in DNA: TGTGCCAGCAGCTCGACAGGTTTCACTGAAGCTTTCTTT. The complete variable domain, with remaining parts taken from reference TRBV7-9 and TRBJ1-1, reads DTGVSQNPRHKITKRGQNVTFRCDPISEHNRLYWYRQTLGQGPEFLTYFQNEAQLEKSRLLSDRFSAERPKGSFSTLEIQRTEQGDSAMYLCASSSTGFTEAFFGQGTRLTVV.

This clone was observed once. The genes are TRBV5-6 and TRBJ2-7; D is undetermined. The length of the CDR3 is 10 residues. Looked up from germline, CDR1 is SGHDT and CDR2 is YYEEEE. V was cut by 2 bases and J by 3 bases, with 0 bases left in between. The CDR3 DNA follows: TGTGCCAGCAGCTTCTACGAGCAGTACTTC. It yields the protein CASSFYEQYF.

The V call is TRBV11-3, the J call TRBJ2-4, with D perhaps TRBD1 (6 bases). The germline V and J ends were trimmed by 5 bases and 0 bases, with 11 bases remaining between them. Germline V CDR1 and CDR2: SGHNT, YENEEA. The CDR3 sequence is 15 residues long. CDR3 region: CASSLTGRAKNIQYF. The CDR3 DNA follows: TGTGCCAGCAGCCTGACAGGTAGAGCCAAAAACATTCAGTACTTC.

The V gene is TRBV4-2, the J gene TRBJ2-1, with TRBD2 matching 9 bases. V dropped 3 bases and J dropped 8; count of bases not matched to a gene: 5. This CDR3 has 14 residues. CDR1 LGHNA and CDR2 YNFKEQ come from the germline V gene. CDR3 sequence reads: CASSQSGGSDEQFF. CDR3 sequence (DNA): TGTGCCAGCAGCCAGAGCGGGGGGTCGGATGAGCAGTTCTTC.

The chain employs TRBV4-3 and TRBJ2-3; 8 bases match TRBD2. V trimming: 0 bases; J trimming: 7 bases; junction bases outside the gene matches: 15. Looked up from germline, CDR1 is LGHNA and CDR2 is YSLEER. The CDR3 spans 18 residues. CDR3 in amino acids: CASSQDRPGTSLGYTQYF. The CDR3 DNA follows: TGCGCCAGCAGCCAAGATCGCCCCGGGACTAGTTTGGGGTATACGCAGTATTTT.

The V and J genes are TRBV18 and TRBJ2-5, with a tentative D call TRBD1 (5 bases). This CDR3 spans 13 amino acids. V was clipped by 3 bases and J by 11 bases, with 16 bases between them. CDR1 is KGHSH, CDR2 LQKENI, per germline. CDR3 in DNA: TGTGCCAGCTCACCCTATCAAGGGGCAGAGCAGTACTTC. It yields the protein CASSPYQGAEQYF.

The V gene is TRBV6-5, the J gene TRBJ2-5; TRBD2 aligns across 10 bases. The closer fit of TRBJ2-7 to the DNA end suggests the J call may be wrong. Germline V CDR1 and CDR2: MNHEY, SVGAGI. The CDR3 spans 16 residues. CDR3 amino acids: CASSFSSGGSSYEQYF. CDR3 coding DNA: TGTGCCAGCAGTTTTTCTAGCGGGGGTAGCTCCTACGAGCAGTACTTC.

V gene TRBV6-5 combines with J gene TRBJ2-7, with TRBD1 as a possible D gene (5 bases). CDR1 is MNHEY and CDR2 is SVGAGI in the germline V gene. The CDR3 has 14 amino acids. Trimming stripped 2 bases from V and 1 base from J, with 9 bases between. The CDR3 reads CASSYDSGSYEQYF. CDR3 coding DNA: TGTGCCAGCAGTTACGACAGTGGTTCCTACGAGCAGTACTTC.

The rearrangement uses TRBV6-5 and TRBJ1-6; D not resolved. Trimming took off 0 bases at V and 10 bases at J, with 10 bases between the two ends. In germline, CDR1 is MNHEY, CDR2 SVGAGI. The CDR3 is made up of 14 amino acids. CDR3 DNA: TGTGCCAGCAGTTACTCGGCCCTCTCGTCACCCCTCCACTTT. Translating gives CASSYSALSSPLHF.

The CDR3 sequence: CASSFGGEMSYEQYF. The CDR3 bases are TGTGCCAGCAGTTTTGGTGGGGAGATGTCCTACGAGCAGTACTTC. V and J are TRBV28 and TRBJ2-5, with a tentative D call TRBD2 (5 bases). The J call may be in error: the DNA end matches TRBJ2-7 better. This CDR3 contains 15 residues. Germline CDR1 is MDHEN and CDR2 is SYDVKM.

CDR3 sequence: CASSQNEETQYF. CDR3 sequence (DNA): TGTGCCAGCAGCCAAAACGAAGAGACCCAGTACTTC. V is TRBV9 and J is TRBJ2-5; the D is unclear. Germline V gene lookup returns CDR1 SGDLS and CDR2 YYNGEE. CDR3 length equals 12 residues. V lost 4 bases, J lost 3 bases, and 7 bases lay in between.

This chain uses TRBV7-2 with TRBJ2-1; the D is unclear. Germline CDR1 SGHTA, CDR2 FQGNSA. The CDR3 has 15 amino acids. V was shortened by 5 bases and J by 0 bases, with 11 bases between the two germline ends. The DNA of the CDR3 is TGTGCCAGCAGCCCCAGAGGAAGCTCCTACAATGAGCAGTTCTTC. Its protein product is CASSPRGSSYNEQFF. Full variable domain (remainder filled in from reference TRBV7-2 and TRBJ2-1): GAGVSQSPSNKVTEKGKDVELRCDPISGHTALYWYRQSLGQGLEFLIYFQGNSAPDKSGLPSDRFSAERTGGSVSTLTIQRTQQEDSAVYLCASSPRGSSYNEQFFGPGTRLTVL.

The chain combines TRBV7-2 with TRBJ1-5, with TRBD1 matching over 7 bases. This CDR3 has 16 residues. The V and J ends lost 1 base and 5 bases, in that order; junction bases with no gene match: 8. Germline V gene sequence: CDR1 SGHTA, CDR2 FQGNSA. The CDR3 DNA is TGTGCCAGCAGCTTAGAACAACAGGGGACCCATCAGCCCCAGCATTTT. Translating gives CASSLEQQGTHQPQHF.

This clone was observed a single time. V and J are TRBV7-2 and TRBJ1-4; tentative D call: TRBD1 (6 bases). The germline CDR1 and CDR2 sequences are SGHTA and FQGNSA. CDR3 size: 14 residues. V shed 2 bases and J shed 8 bases, with 12 bases lying between them. The CDR3 loop reads CASSLLTGREKLFF. The CDR3 nucleotides read TGTGCCAGCAGCTTACTTACAGGGAGAGAAAAACTGTTTTTT.

This sequence joins TRBV28 and TRBJ1-1; TRBD1 agrees at 9 bases. Germline V gene sequence: CDR1 MDHEN, CDR2 SYDVKM. V gave up 8 bases and J gave up 5 bases; unmatched junction bases: 12. This CDR3 spans 15 amino acids. CDR3 loop: CASLSLGQGSTEAFF. The DNA of the CDR3 is TGTGCCAGCTTATCCCTCGGACAGGGGAGTACTGAAGCTTTCTTT. Together with reference TRBV28 and TRBJ1-1, the CDR3 gives the full variable domain: DVKVTQSSRYLVKRTGEKVFLECVQDMDHENMFWYRQDPGLGLRLIYFSYDVKMKEKGDIPEGYSVSREKKERFSLILESASTNQTSMYLCASLSLGQGSTEAFFGQGTRLTVV.

This chain uses TRBV9 with TRBJ1-4; no definite D call. Germline V lookup: CDR1 SGDLS, CDR2 YYNGEE. The V and J ends lost 1 base and 0 bases respectively, with 7 bases between them. This CDR3 is built from 15 residues. DNA of the CDR3: TGTGCCAGCAGCGTATCTCCCGCAACTAATGAAAAACTGTTTTTT. Protein product: CASSVSPATNEKLFF.

This clone has just a few counts. V usage is TRBV18 and J usage is TRBJ1-1; the D is unclear. The CDR3 runs to 15 residues. Trimming stripped 6 bases from V and 1 base from J, with 15 bases between. Germline values: CDR1 KGHSH, CDR2 LQKENI. CDR3 nucleotide sequence: TGTGCCAGCTCGCCCTCACTCACCGGGAACACTGAAGCTTTCTTT. Residues: CASSPSLTGNTEAFF.

The chain employs TRBV30 and TRBJ1-5; D is uncertain. V lost 2 bases and J lost 4, with 6 bases in between. This CDR3 contains 12 residues. From germline, CDR1 is GTSNPN and CDR2 SVGIG (reference sequence). This CDR3 is CAWSRGNQPQHF. The CDR3 DNA follows: TGTGCCTGGAGTCGAGGGAATCAGCCCCAGCATTTT.

The V gene is TRBV5-1, the J gene TRBJ2-5; 7 nucleotides align to TRBD1. After removal of 2 bases from V and 3 bases from J, the junction contained 4 bases not matched to a gene. The CDR3 sequence is 14 residues long. The germline V gene encodes CDR1 SGHRS and CDR2 YFSETQ. CDR3 protein: CASSFGDREETQYF. CDR3 sequence (DNA): TGCGCCAGCAGCTTCGGGGACAGAGAAGAGACCCAGTACTTC.

The chain uses TRBV6-5 and TRBJ1-5; D is perhaps TRBD1 (5 bases). The germline CDR1 and CDR2 sequences are MNHEY and SVGAGI. The CDR3 totals 13 residues. Trimming took 7 bases from V and 5 from J, leaving 12 bases between them. Here the CDR3 reads CASNRGGDQPQHF. CDR3 DNA sequence: TGTGCCAGCAATAGGGGAGGGGATCAGCCCCAGCATTTT.

The genes are TRBV15 and TRBJ1-4; D remains ambiguous. The V end was cut by 0 bases, the J end by 11 bases, with 13 bases between. The CDR3 spans 14 residues. CDR1 and CDR2 from the germline V gene are LNHNV and YYDKDF (reference sequence). CDR3 in amino acids: CATSRERGYEKLFF. In DNA, the CDR3 is TGTGCCACCAGCAGAGAACGGGGTTACGAGAAACTGTTTTTT. The variable domain in full, completed from reference TRBV15 and TRBJ1-4, reads DAMVIQNPRYQVTQFGKPVTLSCSQTLNHNVMYWYQQKSSQAPKLLFHYYDKDFNNEADTPDNFQSRRPNTSFCFLDIRSPGLGDTAMYLCATSRERGYEKLFFGSGTQLSVL.

This clone was recorded only once. The DNA of the CDR3 is TGTGCCATCAGTGAGGGACTGGCGACTGAAGCTTTCTTT. It codes for CAISEGLATEAFF. The chain has TRBV10-3 and TRBJ1-1; unclear D gene. Between the trimmed V and J ends, which lost 2 bases and 5 bases, there was a span of 9 bases. CDR1 and CDR2 (germline): ENHRY, SYGVKD. This CDR3 spans 13 amino acids.

This rearrangement joins TRBV5-1 to TRBJ1-1; 7 positions match TRBD1. Germline V gives CDR1 SGHRS, CDR2 YFSETQ. V lost 2 bases and J lost 4; bases outside the gene matches: 5. The CDR3 contains 14 residues. In DNA, the CDR3 is TGCGCCAGCAGCTTAAGACAGGGCGGCACTGAAGCTTTCTTT. Protein sequence: CASSLRQGGTEAFF.

CDR3 region: CASSGQLNTEAFF. The DNA of the CDR3 is TGCGCCAGCAGTGGACAGTTGAACACTGAAGCTTTCTTT. The chain employs TRBV10-2 and TRBJ1-1, with D tentatively TRBD1 (5 bases). This CDR3 comprises 13 residues. V gave up 4 bases and J gave up 0 bases, with 6 bases separating them. Germline values: CDR1 WSHSY, CDR2 SAAADI.

The V gene is TRBV6-5, the J gene TRBJ1-1; 8 positions agree with TRBD1. Per the germline V gene, CDR1 is MNHEY and CDR2 is SVGAGI. This CDR3 spans 15 amino acids. The ends lost 5 bases at V and 4 bases at J; junction bases unmatched: 9. CDR3: CASSPPDRAGTEAFF. CDR3 in DNA: TGTGCCAGCAGTCCCCCGGACAGGGCCGGCACTGAAGCTTTCTTT.

In nucleotides, the CDR3 is TGTGCCAGCAGTGAAGCTTCGGCAGGGCGAGAAAAACTGTTTTTT. Its translation: CASSEASAGREKLFF. The rearrangement links TRBV6-1 to TRBJ1-4; perhaps TRBD1 as D (5 bases). Trimming cost V 0 bases and J 8 bases, with 13 bases left between them. This CDR3 has 15 residues. Germline V gene lookup returns CDR1 MNHNS and CDR2 SASEGT.

The rearrangement uses TRBV5-8 and TRBJ2-3; 9 positions match TRBD1. V lost 2 bases and J lost 4; bases outside the gene matches: 2. The length of the CDR3 is 14 residues. CDR1 and CDR2 from the germline V gene are SGHTS and YDEGEE. The CDR3 nucleotides are TGTGCCAGCAGCTTCGACAGGGGGTCAGATACGCAGTATTTT. Encoded protein: CASSFDRGSDTQYF.